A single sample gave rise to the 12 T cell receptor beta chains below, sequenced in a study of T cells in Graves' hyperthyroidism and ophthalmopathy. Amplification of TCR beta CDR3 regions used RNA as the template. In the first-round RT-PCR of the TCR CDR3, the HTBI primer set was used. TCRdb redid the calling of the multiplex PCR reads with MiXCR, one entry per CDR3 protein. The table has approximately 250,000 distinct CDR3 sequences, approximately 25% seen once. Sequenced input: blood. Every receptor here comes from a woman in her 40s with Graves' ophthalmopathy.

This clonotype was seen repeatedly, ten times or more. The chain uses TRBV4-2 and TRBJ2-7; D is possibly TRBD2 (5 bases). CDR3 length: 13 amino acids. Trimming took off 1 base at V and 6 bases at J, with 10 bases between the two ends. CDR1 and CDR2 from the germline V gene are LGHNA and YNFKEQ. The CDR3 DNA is TGTGCCAGCAGCCAAGCTTTCGGAGGCGAGCAGTACTTC. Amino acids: CASSQAFGGEQYF.

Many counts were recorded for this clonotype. This chain's CDR3 is CASTGTGELFF. CDR3 DNA sequence: TGTGCCAGCACAGGAACCGGGGAGCTGTTTTTT. J is TRBJ2-2 and V is TRBV12-3 or TRBV12-4, with D unclear. This CDR3 spans 11 amino acids. V was pared by 7 bases and J by 5 bases, with 5 bases between.

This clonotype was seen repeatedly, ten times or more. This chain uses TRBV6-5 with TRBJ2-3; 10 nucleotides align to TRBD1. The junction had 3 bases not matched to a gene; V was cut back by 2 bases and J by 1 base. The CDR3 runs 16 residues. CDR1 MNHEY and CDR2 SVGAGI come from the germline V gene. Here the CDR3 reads CASSYGGTGGTDTQYF. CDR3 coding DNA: TGTGCCAGCAGTTACGGCGGGACAGGGGGCACAGATACGCAGTATTTT.

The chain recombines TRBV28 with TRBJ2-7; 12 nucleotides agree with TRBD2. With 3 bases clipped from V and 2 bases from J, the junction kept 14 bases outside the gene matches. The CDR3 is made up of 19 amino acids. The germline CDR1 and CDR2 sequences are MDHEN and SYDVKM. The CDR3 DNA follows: TGTGCCAGCAGTTTGGCGCGACTAGCGGGAGATCCACGACCCTACGAGCAGTACTTC. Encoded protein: CASSLARLAGDPRPYEQYF.

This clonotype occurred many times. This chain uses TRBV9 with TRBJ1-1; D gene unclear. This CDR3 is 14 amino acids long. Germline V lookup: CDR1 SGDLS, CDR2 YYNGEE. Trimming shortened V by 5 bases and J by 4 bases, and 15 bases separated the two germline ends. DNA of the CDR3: TGTGCCAGCAGTGTTGGAGGGTATAGCACTGAAGCTTTCTTT. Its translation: CASSVGGYSTEAFF.

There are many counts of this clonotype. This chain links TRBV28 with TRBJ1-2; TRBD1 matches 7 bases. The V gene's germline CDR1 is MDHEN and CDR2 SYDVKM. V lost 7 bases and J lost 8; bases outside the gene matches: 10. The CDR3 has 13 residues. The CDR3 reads CASTRQGIVGYTF. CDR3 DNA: TGTGCCAGCACCAGACAGGGCATAGTCGGCTACACCTTC.

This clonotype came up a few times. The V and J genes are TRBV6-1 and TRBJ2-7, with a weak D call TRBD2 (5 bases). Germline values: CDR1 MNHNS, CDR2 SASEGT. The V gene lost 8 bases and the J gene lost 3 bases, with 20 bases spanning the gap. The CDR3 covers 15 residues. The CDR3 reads CASEGWQVVFYEQYF. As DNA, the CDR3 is TGTGCCAGCGAGGGCTGGCAGGTGGTGTTCTACGAGCAGTACTTC.

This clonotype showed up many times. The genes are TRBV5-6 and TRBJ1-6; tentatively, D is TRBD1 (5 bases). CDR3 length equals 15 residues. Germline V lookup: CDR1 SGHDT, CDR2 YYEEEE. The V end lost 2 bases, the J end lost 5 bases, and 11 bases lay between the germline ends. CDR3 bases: TGTGCCAGCAGCTTAGGAAACAGGAATAATTCACCCCTCCACTTT. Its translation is CASSLGNRNNSPLHF.

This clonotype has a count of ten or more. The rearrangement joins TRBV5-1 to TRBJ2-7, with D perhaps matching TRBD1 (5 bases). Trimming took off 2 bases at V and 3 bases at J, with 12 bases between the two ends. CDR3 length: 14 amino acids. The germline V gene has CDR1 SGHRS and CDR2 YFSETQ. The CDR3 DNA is TGCGCCAGCAGCTTCGATCAGGGCTACTACGAGCAGTACTTC. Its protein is CASSFDQGYYEQYF.

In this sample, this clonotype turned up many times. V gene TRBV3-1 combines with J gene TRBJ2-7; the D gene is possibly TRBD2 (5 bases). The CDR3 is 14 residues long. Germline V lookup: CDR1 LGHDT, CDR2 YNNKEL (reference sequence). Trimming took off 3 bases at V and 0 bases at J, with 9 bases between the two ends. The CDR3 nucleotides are TGTGCCAGCAGCCATAGCGAGGGCTCCTACGAGCAGTACTTC. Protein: CASSHSEGSYEQYF.

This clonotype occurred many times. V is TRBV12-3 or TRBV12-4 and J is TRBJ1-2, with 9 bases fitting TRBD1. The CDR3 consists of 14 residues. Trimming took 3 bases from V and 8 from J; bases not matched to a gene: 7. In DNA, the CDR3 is TGTGCCAGCAGTTTCCCCGGGACAGGGCAGGGCTACACCTTC. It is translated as CASSFPGTGQGYTF.

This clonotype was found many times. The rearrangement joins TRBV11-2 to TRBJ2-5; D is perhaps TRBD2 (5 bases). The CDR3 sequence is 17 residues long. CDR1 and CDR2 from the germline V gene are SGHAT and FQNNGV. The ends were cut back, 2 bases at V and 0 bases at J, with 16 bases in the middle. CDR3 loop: CASSLYSAADDQETQYF. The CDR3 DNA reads TGTGCCAGCAGCTTATATTCAGCGGCCGACGACCAAGAGACCCAGTACTTC.